The 28 T cell receptor beta chains reported below all come from one sample, sequenced in a study of blood T cell repertoires in COVID-19. Repertoires were generated with immunoSEQ multiplex PCR, while TCRdb's copy carries only in-frame clones and drops some. The table lists about 80,000 clones, 70% to 85% of them singletons. The sample was peripheral blood. Receptors were obtained from a human donor in a cohort sampled during active COVID-19.

In this sample, this clone turned up a few times. The chain employs TRBV15 and TRBJ1-3; D remains unclear. This CDR3 has 16 residues. CDR1 is LNHNV, CDR2 YYDKDF, per germline (reference sequence). V gave up 0 bases and J gave up 2 bases, with 11 bases separating them. CDR3 sequence: CATSRDVAGTGNTIYF. As DNA, the CDR3 is TGTGCCACCAGCAGAGATGTGGCGGGCACTGGAAACACCATATATTTT. Looking up the rest from reference TRBV15 and TRBJ1-3 gives the full variable domain: DAMVIQNPRYQVTQFGKPVTLSCSQTLNHNVMYWYQQKSSQAPKLLFHYYDKDFNNEADTPDNFQSRRPNTSFCFLDIRSPGLGDTAMYLCATSRDVAGTGNTIYFGEGSWLTVV.

This clone has just one count. The J gene is TRBJ1-4, the V gene TRBV28, with D maybe TRBD1 (6 bases). The CDR3 runs 15 residues. Trimming took off 3 bases at V and 6 bases at J, with 14 bases between the two ends. CDR1 and CDR2 (germline): MDHEN, SYDVKM. CDR3 sequence (DNA): TGTGCCAGCAGTTTTAGGGGAGAGGGGGATGAAAAACTGTTTTTT. It translates to CASSFRGEGDEKLFF.

This rearrangement joins TRBV7-8 to TRBJ1-2; maybe TRBD1 (5 bases). V dropped 4 bases and J dropped 4 bases, with 13 bases sitting between them. This CDR3 spans 14 amino acids. CDR1 is SGHVS, CDR2 FQNEAQ, per germline. For the CDR3, the DNA is TGTGCCAGCAGCTCCAGGGATTCTAGCTATGGCTACACCTTC. Translation: CASSSRDSSYGYTF.

CDR3 loop: CASKPGTVNTEAFF. The CDR3 DNA follows: TGTGCCAGCAAACCCGGGACAGTTAACACTGAAGCTTTCTTT. The rearrangement joins TRBV3-1 (or the pseudogene TRBV3-2) to TRBJ1-1, with 7 bases fitting TRBD1. This CDR3 region has 14 residues. Germline CDR1 and CDR2: LGHDT and YNNKEL (reference sequence). V trimming: 7 bases; J trimming: 2 bases; junction bases outside the gene matches: 7.

This clone was detected only a few times. The chain has TRBV7-7 and TRBJ2-1; tentative D call: TRBD1 (6 bases). The ends were cut back, 3 bases at V and 9 bases at J, with 15 bases in the middle. Per germline, CDR1 SSHAT and CDR2 FNYEAQ (reference sequence). The CDR3 is 14 residues long. The CDR3 bases are TGTGCCAGCAGCTTGCGGGCAGGGGCCCTTGAGCAGTTCTTC. Translating it yields CASSLRAGALEQFF.

This chain uses TRBV27 with TRBJ1-2; D is uncertain. V shed 8 bases and J shed 4 bases, with 14 bases lying between them. CDR3 length: 13 amino acids. CDR1 is MNHEY and CDR2 is SMNVEV in the germline V gene (reference sequence). The CDR3 coding sequence is TGTGCCAGCGGCCTAGGAGCCATCTATGGCTACACCTTC. Its translation is CASGLGAIYGYTF.

The V and J genes are TRBV18 and TRBJ2-6, with D possibly being TRBD1 (6 bases). CDR1 KGHSH and CDR2 LQKENI come from the germline V gene. Trimming took 2 bases from V and 2 from J, leaving 7 bases between them. The CDR3 runs to 15 residues. The CDR3 spells CASSPAGAGANVLTF. CDR3 nucleotides: TGTGCCAGCTCACCAGCAGGGGCTGGGGCCAACGTCCTGACTTTC.

This clone was recorded once. This chain connects TRBV7-9 to TRBJ2-5, with D possibly matching TRBD1 (7 bases). The germline V and J ends were trimmed by 1 base and 5 bases, with 11 bases remaining between them. The CDR3 has 14 residues. The V gene's germline CDR1 is SEHNR and CDR2 FQNEAQ (reference sequence). CDR3 amino acids: CASSLVSGGETQYF. CDR3 nucleotides: TGTGCCAGCAGCTTAGTTTCAGGGGGGGAGACCCAGTACTTC.

This sequence joins TRBV6-5 and TRBJ2-7; D uncertain. From germline, CDR1 is MNHEY and CDR2 SVGAGI. The CDR3 has 15 residues. The V end was cut by 11 bases, the J end by 0 bases, with 20 bases between. CDR3 DNA: TGTGCCCACGCCCTCTCCACCAAGAGCTCCTACGAGCAGTACTTC. This translates into CAHALSTKSSYEQYF.

This chain joins TRBV5-6 and TRBJ2-2, with a tentative D call TRBD1 (6 bases). Germline CDR1 reads SGHDT; CDR2 reads YYEEEE. V gave up 4 bases and J gave up 6 bases, with 13 bases separating them. The CDR3 is 14 amino acids. CDR3 sequence reads: CASSPAGQSGELFF. CDR3 DNA: TGTGCCAGCAGCCCAGCTGGACAGTCCGGGGAGCTGTTTTTT.

CDR3 region: CASSQDGQGAYGYTF. The DNA for the CDR3 is TGTGCCAGCAGCCAAGATGGGCAGGGGGCCTATGGCTACACCTTC. The chain combines TRBV3-1 (or the pseudogene TRBV3-2) with TRBJ1-2; 8 nucleotides agree with TRBD1. Germline CDR1 is LGHDT and CDR2 is YNNKEL (reference sequence). The CDR3 has 15 amino acids. After removal of 0 bases from V and 4 bases from J, the junction contained 4 bases not matched to a gene.

This chain connects TRBV29-1 to TRBJ1-2; possibly TRBD1 for D (5 bases). This CDR3 spans 15 amino acids. The V end was cut by 4 bases, the J end by 5 bases, with 20 bases between. CDR1 is SQVTM and CDR2 is ANQGSEA in the germline V gene. The CDR3, as DNA: TGCAGCGTTGGCCCGGGGACTCGAAACCCATATGGCTACACCTTC. It translates to CSVGPGTRNPYGYTF.

This clone came up a few times. The chain couples TRBV7-2 to TRBJ2-7; TRBD2 aligns across 12 bases. The CDR3 length is 15 residues. In germline, CDR1 is SGHTA, CDR2 FQGNSA. Losses at the gene ends were 5 bases for V and 4 bases for J; bases not matched to a gene: 6. The DNA of the CDR3 is TGTGCCAGCAGCCTCTCGACTAGCGGGGGATACGAGCAGTACTTC. Translation gives CASSLSTSGGYEQYF.

The rearrangement joins TRBV5-5 to TRBJ2-7; TRBD2 might be the D (6 bases). The CDR3 sequence is 13 residues long. V was pared by 1 base and J by 3 bases, with 8 bases between. In germline, CDR1 is SGHKS, CDR2 YYEKEE (reference sequence). CDR3 sequence: CASSLFGGYEQYF. CDR3 DNA sequence: TGTGCCAGCAGCTTGTTCGGGGGCTACGAGCAGTACTTC.

The chain uses TRBV7-6 and TRBJ2-1; 15 bases map to TRBD2. CDR1 SGHVS and CDR2 FNYEAQ come from the germline V gene. The V and J ends lost 5 bases and 9 bases, in that order; junction bases with no gene match: 5. The CDR3 contains 15 residues. CDR3: CASSTGLAGGGEQFF. In DNA, the CDR3 is TGTGCCAGCAGCACGGGACTAGCGGGGGGCGGTGAGCAGTTCTTC.

This clone was recorded only once. The rearrangement links TRBV29-1 to TRBJ1-1, with D tentatively TRBD1 (6 bases). Germline CDR1 is SQVTM and CDR2 is ANQGSEA. Trimming stripped 7 bases from V and 1 base from J, with 10 bases between. The length of the CDR3 is 12 residues. The CDR3 reads CSDKQGNTEAFF. The CDR3 coding sequence is TGCAGCGACAAACAGGGGAACACTGAAGCTTTCTTT.

The genes are TRBV7-3 and TRBJ1-1; no reliable D call. The CDR3 is 14 residues long. Trimming took off 1 base at V and 5 bases at J, with 11 bases between the two ends. Per germline, CDR1 SGHTA and CDR2 FQGTGA. This chain's CDR3 is CASSLRGRGTEAFF. Here the CDR3 DNA reads TGTGCCAGCAGCTTAAGAGGGCGAGGTACTGAAGCTTTCTTT. Full variable domain (remainder filled in from reference TRBV7-3 and TRBJ1-1): GAGVSQTPSNKVTEKGKYVELRCDPISGHTALYWYRQSLGQGPEFLIYFQGTGAADDSGLPNDRFFAVRPEGSVSTLKIQRTERGDSAVYLCASSLRGRGTEAFFGQGTRLTVV.

The gene calls are TRBV30 and TRBJ2-3, with 7 bases that match TRBD1. Per the germline V gene, CDR1 is GTSNPN and CDR2 is SVGIG (reference sequence). CDR3 size: 14 residues. J gave up 2 bases and V 8 bases, and 10 bases lay outside the gene matches. The CDR3 sequence: CALNRGRYTDTQYF. The CDR3 coding sequence is TGTGCCCTAAACAGGGGACGATACACAGATACGCAGTATTTT.

The chain has TRBV5-6 and TRBJ1-2; 12 bases agree with TRBD1. The CDR3 sequence is 18 residues long. Trimming took 0 bases from V and 6 from J; bases not matched to a gene: 12. The germline V gene has CDR1 SGHDT and CDR2 YYEEEE. CDR3 region: CASSLVAGTGGAYDGYTF. CDR3 nucleotide sequence: TGTGCCAGCAGCTTGGTGGCCGGGACAGGGGGCGCTTACGATGGCTACACCTTC. Looking up the rest from reference TRBV5-6 and TRBJ1-2 gives the full variable domain: DAGVTQSPTHLIKTRGQQVTLRCSPKSGHDTVSWYQQALGQGPQFIFQYYEEEERQRGNFPDRFSGHQFPNYSSELNVNALLLGDSALYLCASSLVAGTGGAYDGYTFGSGTRLTVV.

V and J are TRBV4-2 and TRBJ2-3, with a weak D call TRBD1 (5 bases). In germline, CDR1 is LGHNA, CDR2 YNFKEQ. The CDR3 totals 15 residues. Deletions cut 0 bases from V and 6 bases from J, with 13 bases between. CDR3 DNA: TGTGCCAGCAGCCAAGAGGTGGGTTCAGGGGATACGCAGTATTTT. Translating it yields CASSQEVGSGDTQYF.

There are a few counts of this clone. CDR3: CAWSGTSGTEQYF. CDR3 DNA: TGTGCCTGGAGTGGGACTAGCGGAACCGAGCAGTACTTC. This sequence joins TRBV30 and TRBJ2-7; 10 bases line up with TRBD2. V was clipped by 1 base and J by 6 bases; unmatched bases: 3. CDR1 and CDR2 from the germline V gene are GTSNPN and SVGIG (reference sequence). The CDR3 extends over 13 amino acids.

The chain joins TRBV6-1 to TRBJ1-5, with 7 positions matching TRBD1. Germline CDR1 and CDR2: MNHNS and SASEGT. The J segment lost 2 bases and the V segment lost 4 bases, leaving 8 bases of the junction unmatched. CDR3 size: 16 residues. CDR3 in DNA: TGTGCCAGCAGTGCCGACCGGGACAGACGCAATCAGCCCCAGCATTTT. Protein: CASSADRDRRNQPQHF.

The CDR3 is CASKSGQGGQPQHF. In DNA form, the CDR3 reads TGTGCCAGCAAATCCGGACAGGGTGGTCAGCCCCAGCATTTT. V is TRBV28 and J is TRBJ1-5; 8 nucleotides line up with TRBD1. This CDR3 spans 14 amino acids. Germline V gene data show CDR1 as MDHEN and CDR2 as SYDVKM. The ends lost 7 bases at V and 6 bases at J; junction bases unmatched: 8.

This chain uses TRBV9 with TRBJ2-1, with D perhaps matching TRBD2 (7 bases). Trimming pared 0 bases from V and 6 bases from J, leaving 13 bases between. The germline V gene has CDR1 SGDLS and CDR2 YYNGEE. The length of the CDR3 is 15 residues. The DNA for the CDR3 is TGTGCCAGCAGCGTAGATGGAAGGGGGGGCAATGAGCAGTTCTTC. Translating it yields CASSVDGRGGNEQFF. The variable domain in full, with the rest retrieved from reference TRBV9 and TRBJ2-1, is DSGVTQTPKHLITATGQRVTLRCSPRSGDLSVYWYQQSLDQGLQFLIQYYNGEERAKGNILERFSAQQFPDLHSELNLSSLELGDSALYFCASSVDGRGGNEQFFGPGTRLTVL.

The chain employs TRBV6-1 and TRBJ1-1; 10 bases fit TRBD1. Germline V gives CDR1 MNHNS, CDR2 SASEGT. This CDR3 is built from 15 residues. Trimming took 3 bases from V and 6 from J; bases not matched to a gene: 7. The CDR3 DNA reads as TGTGCCAGCAGTGACATTGACAGGGGGCCTTCTGAAGCTTTCTTT. Translated, it gives CASSDIDRGPSEAFF.

V and J are TRBV11-2 and TRBJ2-7; 11 bases map to TRBD1. CDR1 and CDR2 (germline): SGHAT, FQNNGV. This CDR3 has 16 residues. J gave up 2 bases and V 1 base, and 4 bases lay outside the gene matches. The CDR3 sequence: CASSLVLGQGAYEQYF. The CDR3 DNA reads as TGTGCCAGCAGCTTAGTTTTGGGACAGGGGGCCTACGAGCAGTACTTC.

The chain joins TRBV5-4 to TRBJ1-2; perhaps TRBD1 as D (6 bases). V dropped 5 bases and J dropped 0 bases, with 11 bases sitting between them. Germline loops: CDR1 SGHNT, CDR2 YYREEE (reference sequence). CDR3 length: 14 residues. CDR3 loop: CASRHRDTNYGYTF. CDR3 sequence (DNA): TGTGCCAGCAGGCACAGGGACACTAACTATGGCTACACCTTC.

The chain is built from TRBV15 and TRBJ2-7; a possible D gene is TRBD1 (5 bases). The V end lost 3 bases, the J end lost 2 bases, and 11 bases lay between the germline ends. The CDR3 contains 14 residues. CDR1 is LNHNV, CDR2 YYDKDF, per germline (reference sequence). The CDR3 DNA reads TGTGCCACCAGCAGGGAGACAGAGGCCTACGAGCAGTACTTC. It is translated as CATSRETEAYEQYF. The full variable domain, in which reference TRBV15 and TRBJ2-7 provide the parts outside the CDR3, is DAMVIQNPRYQVTQFGKPVTLSCSQTLNHNVMYWYQQKSSQAPKLLFHYYDKDFNNEADTPDNFQSRRPNTSFCFLDIRSPGLGDTAMYLCATSRETEAYEQYFGPGTRLTVT.